This entry describes one T cell receptor (beta chain). The antigen is not known. This CDR3 is built from 14 residues. V gave up 2 bases and J gave up 6 bases; unmatched junction bases: 8. In germline, CDR1 is GTSNPN, CDR2 SVGIG (reference sequence). Time point: pre-treatment baseline. At 12 weeks after first infusion, RECIST 1.1 defined response for most patients. No patient had earlier systemic cancer treatment, concurrent immunosuppressants, or another active cancer. This record comes from a study of blood T cell dynamics during melanoma immunotherapy. At the level of the study: Patients with metastatic melanoma got pembrolizumab or nivolumab-ipilimumab as first-line care. Whole-study findings and limits: Whether repertoire-driving clones were melanoma-specific could not be determined.

Some clones are missing from TCRdb's copy, which holds only in-frame ones; the method was immunoSEQ multiplex PCR. Of 6,300 or so clones in the sample, about nine tenths are singletons; the top ten hold 12%. The source of this sequence is a human donor with melanoma. This chain joins TRBV30 and TRBJ1-1; TRBD1 matches at 8 bases. The source material was cell-free DNA from blood, sampled from a patient treated with checkpoint blockade. CDR3 DNA: TGTGCCTGGAGTCCTCAACAGGGGGTATCTGAAGCTTTCTTT. Protein sequence: CAWSPQQGVSEAFF.